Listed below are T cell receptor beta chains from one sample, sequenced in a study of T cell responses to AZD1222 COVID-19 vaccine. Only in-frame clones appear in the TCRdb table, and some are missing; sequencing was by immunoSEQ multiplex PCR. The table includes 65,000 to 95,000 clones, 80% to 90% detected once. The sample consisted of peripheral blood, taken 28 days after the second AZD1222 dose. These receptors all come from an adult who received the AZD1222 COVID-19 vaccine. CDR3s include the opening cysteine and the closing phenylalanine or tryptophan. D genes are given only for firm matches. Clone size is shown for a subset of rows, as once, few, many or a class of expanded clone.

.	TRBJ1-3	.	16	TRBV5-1	TGCGCCAGCAGGATTGGTCAGGCAGTGGGGGGAAACACCATATATTTT	CASRIGQAVGGNTIYF
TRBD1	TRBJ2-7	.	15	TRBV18	TGTGCCAGCTCACCAACAGGGGGTACCTCCTACGAGCAGTACTTC	CASSPTGGTSYEQYF
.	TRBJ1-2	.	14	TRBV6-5	TGTGCCAGCAGTTACTCGCCCGCCTCGGGTGGCTACACCTTC	CASSYSPASGGYTF
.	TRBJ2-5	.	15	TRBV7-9	TGTGCCAGCAGCTTAGCGGGCGCAGGGGAAGAGACCCAGTACTTC	CASSLAGAGEETQYF
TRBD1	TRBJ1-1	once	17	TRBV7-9	TGTGCCAGCAGCTCCGACAGGGTAGGACCCCTGAACACTGAAGCTTTCTTT	CASSSDRVGPLNTEAFF
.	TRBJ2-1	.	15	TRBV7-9	TGTGCCAGCAGCTTAATAGGGAAGGCCTACAATGAGCAGTTCTTC	CASSLIGKAYNEQFF
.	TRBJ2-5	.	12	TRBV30	TGTGCCTGGAGTGTACAACGAGAGACCCAGTACTTC	CAWSVQRETQYF
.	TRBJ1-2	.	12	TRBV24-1	TGTGCCACCAGTGACAGAATGGATGGCTACACCTTC	CATSDRMDGYTF
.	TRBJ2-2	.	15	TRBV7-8	TGTGCCAGCAGCTTATTAGTTCAGGGAACCGGGGAGCTGTTTTTT	CASSLLVQGTGELFF
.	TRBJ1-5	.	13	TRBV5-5	TGTGCCAGCAGCTTGACTACCAACCAGCCCCAGCATTTT	CASSLTTNQPQHF
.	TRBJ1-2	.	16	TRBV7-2	TGTGCCAGCAGCTTAGCAGGGGGAGCCTTTAACTATGGCTACACCTTC	CASSLAGGAFNYGYTF
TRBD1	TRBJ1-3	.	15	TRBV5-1	TGCGCCAGCAGCCTACGGACAGGGTTCGGAAACACCATATATTTT	CASSLRTGFGNTIYF
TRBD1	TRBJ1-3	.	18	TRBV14	TGTGCCAGCAGCCAAGAGGACAGGGGTGGCAAGAGGGGAAACACCATATATTTT	CASSQEDRGGKRGNTIYF
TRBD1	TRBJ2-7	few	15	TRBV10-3	TGTGCCATCAGTGATTGGACAGGGTATACCTACGAGCAGTACTTC	CAISDWTGYTYEQYF
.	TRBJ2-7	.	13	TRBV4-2	TGTGCCAGCAGCCTACCCCCTTACACTGAGCAGTACTTC	CASSLPPYTEQYF
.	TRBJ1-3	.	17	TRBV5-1	TGCGCCAGCAGCTCGGGGCTTACTACCGTCTCTGGAAACACCATATATTTT	CASSSGLTTVSGNTIYF
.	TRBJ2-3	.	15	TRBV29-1	TGCAGCGTTGGTGGTATTGACACGAAACCAGATACGCAGTATTTT	CSVGGIDTKPDTQYF
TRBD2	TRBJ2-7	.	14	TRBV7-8	TGTGCCAGCAGCTTAGCGAGGACTAGCTACGAGCAGTACTTC	CASSLARTSYEQYF
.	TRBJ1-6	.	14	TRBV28	TGTGCCAGCAGTTTAAGGCCCCCTTATTCACCCCTCCACTTT	CASSLRPPYSPLHF
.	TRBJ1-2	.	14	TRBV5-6	TGTGCCAGCACCCCGGGGCGCTCTAACTATGGCTACACCTTC	CASTPGRSNYGYTF
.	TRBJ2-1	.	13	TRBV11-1	TGTGCCAGCAGCTTAGGGACAGCCAATGAGCAGTTCTTC	CASSLGTANEQFF
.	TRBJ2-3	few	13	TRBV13	TGTGCCAGCAGCTTAGAGTCCCCAGATACGCAGTATTTT	CASSLESPDTQYF
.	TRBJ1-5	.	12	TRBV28	TGTGCCAGCAGTTTCATCGGTCAGCCCCAGCATTTT	CASSFIGQPQHF
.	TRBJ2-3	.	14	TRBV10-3	TGTGCCATCAGTGAGGGACAGAGCACAGATACGCAGTATTTT	CAISEGQSTDTQYF
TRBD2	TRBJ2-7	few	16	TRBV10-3	TGTGCCATCAGTGAGTCCGGGACTAGCGGGGGAAACGAGCAGTACTTC	CAISESGTSGGNEQYF
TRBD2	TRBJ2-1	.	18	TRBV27	TGTGCCAGCAGTAGGCGAACTAGCGGGGGGGCCACGGAGAATGAGCAGTTCTTC	CASSRRTSGGATENEQFF
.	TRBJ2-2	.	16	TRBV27	TGTGCCAGCAGTTTATCGTGGACATCAAACACCGGGGAGCTGTTTTTT	CASSLSWTSNTGELFF
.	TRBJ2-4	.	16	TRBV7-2	TGTGCCAGCAGCTCCGTCACTTGGCGGGAAAAAAACATTCAGTACTTC	CASSSVTWREKNIQYF
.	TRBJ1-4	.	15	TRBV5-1	TGCGCCAGCAGACCCCACAGGGAGAAAGACGAAAAACTGTTTTTT	CASRPHREKDEKLFF
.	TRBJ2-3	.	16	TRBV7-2	TGTGCCAGCAGCTTAGGGGCAGAAGCTAGCACAGATACGCAGTATTTT	CASSLGAEASTDTQYF
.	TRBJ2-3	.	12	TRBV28	TGTGCCAGCAGCTTGGGGACAGATACGCAGTATTTT	CASSLGTDTQYF
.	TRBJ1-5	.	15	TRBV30	TGTGCCTGGAGGGGATCGGGTTTCAGCAATCAGCCCCAGCATTTT	CAWRGSGFSNQPQHF
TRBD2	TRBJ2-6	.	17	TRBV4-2	TGTGCCAGCAGCCCCAACTGGGGGGGCTCTGGGGCCAACGTCCTGACTTTC	CASSPNWGGSGANVLTF
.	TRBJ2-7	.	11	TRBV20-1	TGCAGTGCTACTACAGGATACGAGCAGTACTTC	CSATTGYEQYF
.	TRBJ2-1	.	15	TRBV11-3	TGTGCCAGCAGCTTAGGAGGGAGCTCCTACAATGAGCAGTTCTTC	CASSLGGSSYNEQFF
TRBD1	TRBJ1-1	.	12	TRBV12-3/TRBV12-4	TGTGCCAGCAGTAACAGGGGGCCGACGGCTTTCTTT	CASSNRGPTAFF
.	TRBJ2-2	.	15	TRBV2	TGTGCCAGCACCGCTCCCTATTCGCGTCCCGGGGAGCTGTTTTTT	CASTAPYSRPGELFF
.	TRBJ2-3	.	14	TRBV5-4	TGTGCCAGCAGCAGGACACGGAGTACAGATACGCAGTATTTT	CASSRTRSTDTQYF
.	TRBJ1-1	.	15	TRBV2	TGTGCCAGCACCATGGGAGGATTTCAGGGTACTGAAGCTTTCTTT	CASTMGGFQGTEAFF
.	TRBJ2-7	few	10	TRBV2	TGTGCCAGCTCAACTGACGAGCAGTACTTC	CASSTDEQYF
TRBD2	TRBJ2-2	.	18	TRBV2	TGTGCCAGCAGAGCCCTCCCCAAGCGGGGGGTGGACACCGGGGAGCTGTTTTTT	CASRALPKRGVDTGELFF
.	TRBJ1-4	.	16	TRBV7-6	TGTGCCAGCAGCTTAAGGCTTGGCAGCCAGGAAGAAAAACTGTTTTTT	CASSLRLGSQEEKLFF
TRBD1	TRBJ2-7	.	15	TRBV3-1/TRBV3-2	TGTGCCAGCACCGCTGACAGGGATGGGTCCTACGAGCAGTACTTC	CASTADRDGSYEQYF
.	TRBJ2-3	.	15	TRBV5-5	TGTGCCAGTCACGGCCGAGACTACTTCACAGATACGCAGTATTTT	CASHGRDYFTDTQYF
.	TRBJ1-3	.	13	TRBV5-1	TGCGCCAGCAGCTTGGGGCGGGGAAACACCATATATTTT	CASSLGRGNTIYF
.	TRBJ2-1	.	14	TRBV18	TGTGCCAGCTCCGTGGGGAGCGACTACAATGAGCAGTTCTTC	CASSVGSDYNEQFF
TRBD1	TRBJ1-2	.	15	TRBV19	TGTGCCAGTAGTATCCCCGGACAGGGGAAGGGCGGCTACACCTTC	CASSIPGQGKGGYTF
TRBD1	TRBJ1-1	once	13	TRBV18	TGTGCCAGCTCACCTGGGACAGGGACTGAAGCTTTCTTT	CASSPGTGTEAFF
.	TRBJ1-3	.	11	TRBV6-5	TGTGCCAGCAGAGACGGATTCACCATATATTTT	CASRDGFTIYF
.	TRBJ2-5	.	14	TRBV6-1	TGTGCCAGCAGTGAAGTCGTGGGGCAAGAGACCCAGTACTTC	CASSEVVGQETQYF
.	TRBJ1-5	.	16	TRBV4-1	TGCGCCAGCAGCCAAGAGGTGGCCAGCAGGCGGCAGCCCCAGCATTTT	CASSQEVASRRQPQHF
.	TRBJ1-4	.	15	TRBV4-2	TGTGCCAGCAGCCAAGATCCCAGGGGAGAGGAAAAACTGTTTTTT	CASSQDPRGEEKLFF
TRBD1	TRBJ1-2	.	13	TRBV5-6	TGTGCCAGCAGCTTCTTGGACAGGGATGGCTACACCTTC	CASSFLDRDGYTF
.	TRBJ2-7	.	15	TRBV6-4	TGTGCCAGCGATAGCTGCTATTCAGGCTCCTACGAGCAGTACTTC	CASDSCYSGSYEQYF
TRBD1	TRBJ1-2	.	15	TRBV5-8	TGTGCCAGCTGGCAGGGACAGGGGAATAACTATGGCTACACCTTC	CASWQGQGNNYGYTF